This T cell receptor beta chain was sequenced during a study of OX40 agonist ivuxolimab in advanced cancers. Libraries were prepared by immunoSEQ multiplex PCR; TCRdb keeps only in-frame clonotypes and omits some of them. The table lists 50,000 to 65,000 clones, about 90% of them singletons. Germline V gene lookup returns CDR1 LGHNA and CDR2 YNFKEQ. The ends were cut back, 0 bases at V and 8 bases at J, with 8 bases in the middle. The CDR3 runs 13 residues. This chain uses TRBV4-2 with TRBJ2-1; D remains ambiguous. The source of this sequence is an adult with an advanced solid tumor such as melanoma, head and neck, liver or kidney cancer. Here the sequenced sample was CD4+ or CD8+ T cells sorted from blood, taken in a trial of the OX40 agonist ivuxolimab. CDR3 in DNA: TGTGCCAGCAGCCAAGATATCATTGATGAGCAGTTCTTC. The encoded protein is CASSQDIIDEQFF.